The 30 T cell receptor beta chains listed next were all sequenced from one sample in a study of blood T cell repertoires in COVID-19. Sequencing used immunoSEQ multiplex PCR; TCRdb keeps in-frame clones, though not all of them. This table holds some 300,000 clones, roughly nine tenths found once. What was sequenced was PBMCs or T cells enriched from blood (not recorded which). The receptors were gathered from a woman aged 50 to 60 who had been exposed to COVID-19.

The rearrangement joins TRBV5-1 to TRBJ2-7; weak D call: TRBD1 (7 bases). V was trimmed by 1 base and J by 4 bases, leaving 12 bases between them. The CDR3 length is 14 residues. Germline V CDR1 and CDR2: SGHRS, YFSETQ. In DNA, the CDR3 is TGCGCCAGCAGCTTGACAGGGGAGGTGTACGAGCAGTACTTC. This gives the protein CASSLTGEVYEQYF.

This chain uses TRBV19 with TRBJ1-4, with D unclear. CDR1 is LNHDA and CDR2 is SQIVND in the germline V gene (reference sequence). The CDR3 is 15 residues long. V was trimmed by 4 bases and J by 8 bases, leaving 17 bases between them. This CDR3 reads CASSKGLVFGEKLFF. CDR3 DNA sequence: TGTGCCAGTAGTAAAGGACTGGTCTTTGGCGAAAAACTGTTTTTT. Supplemented by reference TRBV19 and TRBJ1-4, the full variable domain reads DGGITQSPKYLFRKEGQNVTLSCEQNLNHDAMYWYRQDPGQGLRLIYYSQIVNDFQKGDIAEGYSVSREKKESFPLTVTSAQKNPTAFYLCASSKGLVFGEKLFFGSGTQLSVL.

The chain combines TRBV7-9 with TRBJ1-3; D unclear. Per germline, CDR1 SEHNR and CDR2 FQNEAQ (reference sequence). Trimming took off 4 bases at V and 0 bases at J, with 10 bases between the two ends. CDR3 length: 15 amino acids. Here the CDR3 reads CASSSVTSSGNTIYF. The DNA for the CDR3 is TGTGCCAGCAGCTCAGTCACAAGCTCTGGAAACACCATATATTTT.

The rearrangement joins TRBV7-9 to TRBJ2-2; D call uncertain. CDR1 and CDR2 (germline): SEHNR, FQNEAQ (reference sequence). V was cut by 2 bases and J by 7 bases, with 14 bases left in between. This CDR3 has 15 amino acids. This chain's CDR3 is CASSLRQVGGGELFF. The CDR3 DNA sequence: TGTGCCAGCAGCTTAAGACAAGTGGGTGGCGGGGAGCTGTTTTTT. The whole variable domain, filled in from reference TRBV7-9 and TRBJ2-2, reads DTGVSQNPRHKITKRGQNVTFRCDPISEHNRLYWYRQTLGQGPEFLTYFQNEAQLEKSRLLSDRFSAERPKGSFSTLEIQRTEQGDSAMYLCASSLRQVGGGELFFGEGSRLTVL.

The genes are TRBV7-6 and TRBJ2-7; D possibly corresponds to TRBD2 (6 bases). The germline gives CDR1 SGHVS, CDR2 FNYEAQ. CDR3 length: 14 residues. Trimming took off 1 base at V and 4 bases at J, with 11 bases between the two ends. CDR3 in amino acids: CASSLDKGTYEQYF. The CDR3, as DNA: TGTGCCAGCAGCTTAGATAAAGGGACTTACGAGCAGTACTTC.

The V call is TRBV30, the J call TRBJ2-4, with 9 nucleotides matching TRBD2. The CDR3 has 17 residues. Germline assignment: CDR1 GTSNPN and CDR2 SVGIG (reference sequence). The trim removed 2 bases at V and 2 bases at J, leaving 10 bases unmatched. The CDR3 is CAWSHGGGAGTKNIQYF. The CDR3 coding sequence is TGTGCCTGGAGTCATGGCGGGGGGGCCGGAACCAAAAACATTCAGTACTTC.

V and J are TRBV23-1 and TRBJ2-7, with TRBD2 as a possible D gene (5 bases). TRBV23-1 is identified as an open reading frame with a role that is uncertain. The V end lost 0 bases, the J end lost 5 bases, and 8 bases lay between the germline ends. CDR3 length: 13 residues. CDR3 nucleotide sequence: TGCGCCAGCAGTCAATCGTCCGGGAACGAGCAGTACTTC. The encoded protein is CASSQSSGNEQYF.

This clone was picked up a small number of times. CDR3 sequence (DNA): TGTGCCAGCAGCCCACCCCGGGTTCCTACCTACGAGCAGTACTTC. Protein: CASSPPRVPTYEQYF. The chain links TRBV5-6 to TRBJ2-7, with D uncertain. V lost 4 bases to trimming and J lost 2 bases, with 16 bases between them. This CDR3 has 15 amino acids. From germline, CDR1 is SGHDT and CDR2 YYEEEE. Full variable domain (remainder filled in from reference TRBV5-6 and TRBJ2-7): DAGVTQSPTHLIKTRGQQVTLRCSPKSGHDTVSWYQQALGQGPQFIFQYYEEEERQRGNFPDRFSGHQFPNYSSELNVNALLLGDSALYLCASSPPRVPTYEQYFGPGTRLTVT.

The rearrangement joins TRBV6-4 to TRBJ1-6; 7 bases agree with TRBD1. Germline lookup yields CDR1 MRHNA and CDR2 SNTAGT. Trimming removed 5 bases from V and 10 bases from J; junction bases left unmatched: 11. This CDR3 is built from 15 residues. The CDR3 bases are TGTGCCAGCAGTCTCCAGCCTTGGACAGGATCACCCCTCCACTTT. The encoded protein is CASSLQPWTGSPLHF.

The V gene is TRBV5-1, the J gene TRBJ1-4, with 10 bases identical to TRBD1. J was trimmed by 7 bases and V by 4 bases; bases with no gene match: 10. CDR3 length: 16 amino acids. Per germline, CDR1 SGHRS and CDR2 YFSETQ. The CDR3 loop reads CASSAEGRTGGEKLFF. The CDR3 DNA is TGCGCCAGCAGCGCGGAGGGGCGGACAGGGGGTGAAAAACTGTTTTTT.

This clone was seen a single time. The chain has TRBV10-3 and TRBJ2-1, with TRBD1 matching 9 bases. Germline trimming cut 6 bases from V and 7 bases from J; bases unmatched to any gene: 13. Germline values: CDR1 ENHRY, CDR2 SYGVKD. This CDR3 has 16 residues. The CDR3 protein is CAISPEPGQGMNEQFF. The CDR3 DNA reads as TGTGCCATCAGCCCAGAACCGGGACAGGGAATGAATGAGCAGTTCTTC.

This clone came up a few times. V and J are TRBV5-4 and TRBJ2-7, with 8 bases fitting TRBD1. V lost 9 bases, J lost 1 base, and 6 bases stayed unmatched. CDR1 is SGHNT, CDR2 YYREEE, per germline (reference sequence). This CDR3 is built from 13 residues. In DNA form, the CDR3 reads TGTGCCACCATCCGGACAGGGTCCTACGAGCAGTACTTC. Translated, it gives CATIRTGSYEQYF.

This chain connects TRBV30 to TRBJ1-2, with 8 bases lining up with TRBD1. This CDR3 is built from 13 residues. From germline, CDR1 is GTSNPN and CDR2 SVGIG (reference sequence). Trimming at V came to 5 bases and at J to 7 bases, leaving 9 bases not matched to a gene. The CDR3 coding sequence is TGTGCCTGGGGACAGGGTGGCGCAGGTGGCTACACCTTC. It specifies CAWGQGGAGGYTF.

For this clone: The sample contains more than one DNA sequence encoding this CDR3. This chain connects TRBV5-1 to TRBJ2-7, with 8 bases aligning to TRBD2. V lost 0 bases, J lost 4 bases, and 6 bases stayed unmatched. CDR3 length equals 15 residues. The V gene's germline CDR1 is SGHRS and CDR2 YFSETQ. The CDR3 DNA reads TGCGCCAGCAGCTTGGAGGCGGGGGGACTATACGAGCAGTACTTC. The encoded protein is CASSLEAGGLYEQYF.

The chain links TRBV30 to TRBJ1-6; 8 bases agree with TRBD1. This CDR3 is built from 16 residues. V trimming: 7 bases; J trimming: 0 bases; junction bases outside the gene matches: 8. Germline-derived CDR1 and CDR2 are GTSNPN and SVGIG (reference sequence). The CDR3 loop is CASSRTGSSYNSPLHF. The CDR3 DNA follows: TGTGCCTCCTCCCGGACAGGGAGCTCCTATAATTCACCCCTCCACTTT.

V and J are TRBV5-6 and TRBJ1-6; 10 bases align to TRBD1. The germline V gene has CDR1 SGHDT and CDR2 YYEEEE. J gave up 7 bases and V 4 bases, and 5 bases lay outside the gene matches. This CDR3 spans 15 amino acids. CDR3 sequence: CASSRRGQGNSPLHF. The DNA for the CDR3 is TGTGCCAGCAGCCGAAGGGGACAGGGGAATTCACCCCTCCACTTT. The whole variable domain, filled in from reference TRBV5-6 and TRBJ1-6, reads DAGVTQSPTHLIKTRGQQVTLRCSPKSGHDTVSWYQQALGQGPQFIFQYYEEEERQRGNFPDRFSGHQFPNYSSELNVNALLLGDSALYLCASSRRGQGNSPLHFGNGTRLTVT.

The chain is built from TRBV7-6 and TRBJ2-1, with 7 bases aligning to TRBD1. CDR1 is SGHVS and CDR2 is FNYEAQ in the germline V gene. Trimming cost V 5 bases and J 2 bases; bases outside gene matches: 12. The CDR3 totals 17 residues. As DNA, the CDR3 is TGTGCCAGCAGCATCGAGGCAGGGGGTGCCACCTACAATGAGCAGTTCTTC. This sequence encodes CASSIEAGGATYNEQFF.

This clone was observed a few times. J is TRBJ1-2 and V is TRBV4-1; TRBD1 matches at 9 bases. J gave up 4 bases and V 3 bases, and 6 bases lay outside the gene matches. The germline gives CDR1 MGHRA, CDR2 YSYEKL. CDR3 length: 15 amino acids. The CDR3 nucleotides read TGCGCCAGCAGCCATCCGGGACAGGGCATCTATGGCTACACCTTC. It yields the protein CASSHPGQGIYGYTF.

This clone was seen a single time. The chain joins TRBV15 to TRBJ2-1, with D possibly TRBD2 on 6 matching bases. This CDR3 is built from 16 residues. Between the trimmed V and J ends, which lost 0 bases and 7 bases, there was a span of 16 bases. CDR1 LNHNV and CDR2 YYDKDF come from the germline V gene (reference sequence). The DNA for the CDR3 is TGTGCCACCAGCAGAGATCGGTTCCTAGCGTCGAATGAGCAGTTCTTC. It specifies CATSRDRFLASNEQFF.

The chain is built from TRBV24-1 and TRBJ1-2; 10 bases are a match to TRBD1. The CDR3 extends over 14 amino acids. The V segment lost 9 bases and the J segment 4 bases; nucleotides outside the gene matches: 7. Germline V CDR1 and CDR2: KGHDR, SFDVKD. The CDR3 sequence: CATRGTGDPYGYTF. The DNA of the CDR3 is TGTGCCACCCGCGGGACAGGGGACCCCTATGGCTACACCTTC.

This chain joins TRBV7-2 and TRBJ1-6, with no clear D. The CDR3 sequence is 15 residues long. Germline CDR1 is SGHTA and CDR2 is FQGNSA. The V and J ends lost 4 bases and 6 bases respectively, with 13 bases between them. The CDR3 protein is CASSYSGEINSPLHF. The CDR3 nucleotides are TGTGCCAGCAGCTACTCCGGGGAAATTAATTCACCCCTCCACTTT.

The chain has TRBV7-9 and TRBJ2-1, with 10 bases identical to TRBD1. Germline CDR1 is SEHNR and CDR2 is FQNEAQ (reference sequence). The trim removed 3 bases at V and 6 bases at J, leaving 2 bases unmatched. This CDR3 comprises 14 residues. The chain's CDR3 is CASSFRTGGNEQFF. In DNA form, the CDR3 reads TGTGCCAGCAGCTTCCGGACAGGGGGCAATGAGCAGTTCTTC.

The V and J genes are TRBV21-1 and TRBJ1-5; the listed D gene, TRBD1, was not tested against the DNA. TRBV21-1 is a pseudogene locus. This CDR3 comprises 17 residues. The CDR3 reads CASRKGWAGGRNQPQHF. CDR3 DNA sequence: TGTGCCAGCAGGAAAGGGTGGGCAGGGGGCCGCAATCAGCCCCAGCATTTT.

The genes are TRBV10-3 and TRBJ2-2; the match to TRBD2 covers 9 bases. V lost 8 bases to trimming and J lost 3 bases; unmatched junction nucleotides: 13. Looked up from germline, CDR1 is ENHRY and CDR2 is SYGVKD. The CDR3 spans 17 residues. As DNA, the CDR3 is TGTGCCATCCCGCGGGGGCGGGGGGGCCCGGACACCGGGGAGCTGTTTTTT. It specifies CAIPRGRGGPDTGELFF.

V gene TRBV11-2 combines with J gene TRBJ2-7, with D tentatively TRBD1 (6 bases). V lost 4 bases to trimming and J lost 7 bases, with 17 bases between them. Germline CDR1 and CDR2: SGHAT and FQNNGV. This CDR3 contains 14 residues. In DNA, the CDR3 is TGTGCCAGCAGCTCTGTACAGGGTGCGCGGGAGCAGTACTTC. This translates into CASSSVQGAREQYF.

Only a few counts were recorded for this clone. The genes are TRBV5-1 and TRBJ2-3, with D uncertain. CDR3 length equals 13 residues. Deletions cut 5 bases from V and 8 bases from J, with 15 bases between. CDR1 and CDR2 from the germline V gene are SGHRS and YFSETQ. CDR3 residues: CASSSLDSRTQYF. In DNA form, the CDR3 reads TGCGCCAGCAGTTCCCTAGATTCACGTACGCAGTATTTT.

V is TRBV30 and J is TRBJ2-5; 12 nucleotides align to TRBD2. V was clipped by 1 base and J by 4 bases; unmatched bases: 4. CDR1 is GTSNPN, CDR2 SVGIG, per germline (reference sequence). This CDR3 comprises 15 residues. The CDR3 coding sequence is TGTGCCTGGAGTGAACTAGCGGGGGGCGGAGAGACCCAGTACTTC. Its protein is CAWSELAGGGETQYF. Together with reference TRBV30 and TRBJ2-5, the CDR3 gives the full variable domain: SQTIHQWPATLVQPVGSPLSLECTVEGTSNPNLYWYRQAAGRGLQLLFYSVGIGQISSEVPQNLSASRPQDRQFILSSKKLLLSDSGFYLCAWSELAGGGETQYFGPGTRLLVL.

The genes are TRBV10-3 and TRBJ2-5; 13 nucleotides line up with TRBD2. Germline CDR1 ENHRY, CDR2 SYGVKD. V lost 3 bases to trimming and J lost 2 bases; unmatched junction nucleotides: 9. This CDR3 spans 18 amino acids. CDR3: CAISDQVGLAGPQETQYF. DNA for the CDR3: TGTGCCATCAGTGACCAAGTGGGACTAGCGGGGCCTCAAGAGACCCAGTACTTC.

This sequence joins TRBV19 and TRBJ2-2, with D maybe TRBD2 (6 bases). CDR1 and CDR2 (germline): LNHDA, SQIVND (reference sequence). This CDR3 region has 12 residues. V was shortened by 6 bases and J by 7 bases, with 9 bases between the two germline ends. CDR3 in amino acids: CASSRGDGELFF. The CDR3 DNA is TGTGCCAGTAGCCGCGGGGACGGGGAGCTGTTTTTT.

This clone was counted between two and nine times. J is TRBJ1-1 and V is TRBV10-1; 7 positions match TRBD1. J was trimmed by 7 bases and V by 7 bases; bases with no gene match: 15. CDR3 size: 15 residues. From germline, CDR1 is WNHNN and CDR2 SYGVQD (reference sequence). DNA of the CDR3: TGCGCCAGCAACCACCTAGGGGGCCCTGTAGGTGAAGCTTTCTTT. Its translation: CASNHLGGPVGEAFF.